This TCR beta chain was found in a study of Graves' ophthalmopathy and Graves' hyperthyroidism. Study results and caveats: The model's ophthalmopathy progression predictions had about 71% sensitivity and over 72% specificity.

The sequenced template was RNA, covering the TCR beta CDR3 region. HTBI primers were employed in first-round RT-PCR, then a second-round multiplex PCR followed. In TCRdb, the multiplex PCR reads were re-called with MiXCR into one record per CDR3 protein. The sample lists approximately 410,000 distinct CDR3 sequences; roughly 15% were seen once. There are many counts of this clonotype. Its specificity is unknown. CDR3 length: 13 residues. With 6 bases removed from V and 3 bases from J, the gap between germline ends came to 11 bases. The receptor's source is a young woman with stable Graves' hyperthyroidism. The rearrangement joins TRBV12-3 or TRBV12-4 to TRBJ1-1; D is undetermined. Material: peripheral blood. CDR3 DNA sequence: TGTGCCAGCAGGGGATTATCGGACACTGAAGCTTTCTTT. Translating it yields CASRGLSDTEAFF.